This T cell receptor (beta chain) was identified in a study of blood T cells in healthy people across ages. With regard to this clonotype: Its antigen is not known.

Whole-study findings and limits: The percentage of naive T cells correlated strongly with TCR beta diversity. Researchers deemed the diversity estimates from one million T cells underestimates. Age brought a roughly linear fall in TCR beta diversity measured per million T cells.

Germline V CDR1 and CDR2: DFQATT, SNEGSKA (reference sequence). This CDR3 contains 13 residues. V was trimmed by 0 bases and J by 4 bases, leaving 9 bases between them. Using a J-beta primer mix together with a sample-barcoded 5' primer, a second PCR was run for about 6 to 11 cycles. Per-sample output comprised a minimum of 2.5 million paired-end reads containing CDR3. TCRdb recomputed calls from the 5' RACE reads with MiXCR, one row per CDR3 protein. The data show about 630,000 distinct CDR3 sequences, about 21% seen once. Sequences were obtained from blood. The source is an older man in good health. The chain has TRBV20-1 and TRBJ1-2; D unclear. CDR3 DNA sequence: TGCAGTGCTAGAGACCTGGGCGGCTATGGCTACACCTTC. As protein: CSARDLGGYGYTF.